This note documents a single T cell receptor (beta chain) sequence. Its antigen is still unknown. No per-base quality is available; no much larger clone lies one base away. Libraries were prepared through the immunoSEQ multiplex PCR assay. TCRdb holds this immuneACCESS table with in-frame rearrangements only. Some clones are missing; in checked studies, unresolved V genes explain under half, and the rest has no known cause. For this sample there are tens of thousands of clones; 70% to 90% appear just once. Under 5.5% of the sample is held by the ten biggest clonotypes. The sample comes from a study of technical replicates of blood from a handful of donors (dated by TCRdb to the late 2010s). Looking up the germline V gene yields CDR1 SGHDN and CDR2 FVKESK. V loses 4 bases, J loses 3 bases, and the germline ends lie 22 bases apart. Including cysteine and phenylalanine, the CDR3 has 18 amino acids. The DNA shown is the 54-base CDR3, in frame from base 1.

This TCR was recovered from a human donor in good health. Some clones in this sample may be carry-over from other donors' samples. The sequenced sample consisted of PBMCs. The chain is assembled from TRBV14 and TRBJ2-1, with TRBD2 as a weak D call on 6 bases. For the CDR3, the sequence is CASSPSGSIWGLYNEQFF. The DNA is TGTGCCAGCAGCCCTAGTGGGAGCATTTGGGGACTCTACAATGAGCAGTTCTTC.